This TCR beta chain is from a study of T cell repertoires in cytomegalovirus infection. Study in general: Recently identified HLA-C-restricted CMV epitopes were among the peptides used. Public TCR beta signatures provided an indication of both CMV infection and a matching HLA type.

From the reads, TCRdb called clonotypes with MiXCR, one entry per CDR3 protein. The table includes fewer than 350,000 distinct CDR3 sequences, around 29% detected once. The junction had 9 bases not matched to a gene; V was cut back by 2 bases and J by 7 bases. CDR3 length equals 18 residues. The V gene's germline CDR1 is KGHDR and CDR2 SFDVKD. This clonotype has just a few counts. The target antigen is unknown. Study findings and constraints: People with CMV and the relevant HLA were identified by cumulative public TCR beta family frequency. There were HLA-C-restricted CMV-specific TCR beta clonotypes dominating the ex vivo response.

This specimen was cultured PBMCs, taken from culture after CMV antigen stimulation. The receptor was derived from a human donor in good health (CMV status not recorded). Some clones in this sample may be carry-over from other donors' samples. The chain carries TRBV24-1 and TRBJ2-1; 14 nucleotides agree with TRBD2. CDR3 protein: CATSDSLWGLAGENEQFF. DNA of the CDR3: TGTGCCACCAGTGATTCCCTCTGGGGACTAGCGGGAGAGAATGAGCAGTTCTTC.